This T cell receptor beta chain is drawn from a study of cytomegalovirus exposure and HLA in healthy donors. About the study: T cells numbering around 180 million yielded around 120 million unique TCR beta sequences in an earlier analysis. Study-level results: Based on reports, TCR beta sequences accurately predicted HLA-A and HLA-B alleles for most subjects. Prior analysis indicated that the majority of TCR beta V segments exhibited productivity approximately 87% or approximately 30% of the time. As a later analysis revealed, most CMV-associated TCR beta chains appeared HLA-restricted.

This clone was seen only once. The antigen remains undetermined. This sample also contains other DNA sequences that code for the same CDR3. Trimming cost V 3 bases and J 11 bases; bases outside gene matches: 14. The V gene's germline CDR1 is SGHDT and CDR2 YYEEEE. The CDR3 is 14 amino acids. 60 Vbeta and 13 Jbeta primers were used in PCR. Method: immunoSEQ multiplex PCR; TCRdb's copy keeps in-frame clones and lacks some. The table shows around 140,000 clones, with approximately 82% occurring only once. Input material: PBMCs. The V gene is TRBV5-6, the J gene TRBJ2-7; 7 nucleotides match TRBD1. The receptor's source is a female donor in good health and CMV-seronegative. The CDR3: CASSSGGQASWEYF. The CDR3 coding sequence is TGTGCCAGCAGCTCGGGCGGACAGGCCTCTTGGGAGTACTTC.